This T cell receptor beta chain was retrieved from a study of blood T cells in healthy people across ages. Germline values: CDR1 SGHRS, CDR2 YFSETQ. This CDR3 contains 12 residues. Then a second PCR, running about 7 to 11 cycles, was carried out with a sample-barcoded 5' primer and a J-beta primer mix. In TCRdb, the 5' RACE reads were re-called with MiXCR into one record per CDR3 protein. The sample comprises 750,000 to 950,000 distinct CDR3 sequences, less than 70% of which are singletons, and approximately 40% rests with the top ten. The clonotype was recovered from a man older than 75 in good health. Sequencing used blood. V usage is TRBV5-1 and J usage is TRBJ2-4, with TRBD1 as a possible D gene (6 bases). The better agreement between TRBJ2-7 and the DNA end casts doubt on the J call. The CDR3 DNA reads TGCGCCAGCAGCTTAGACAGGCACGAGCAGTACTTC. This sequence encodes CASSLDRHEQYF.